This record covers a single T cell receptor beta chain. This clonotype was counted many times. It has no known antigen specificity. No clone much larger than this one lies a single base away; base qualities are absent. This sample was taken from a study of CD8 T cells in ankylosing spondylitis (TCRdb year 2017). Background for the entire study: To find TCR variants linked to disease, the study profiled T cell receptor beta repertoires in ankylosing spondylitis patients and healthy donors. The whole study cohort included some 100 healthy donors and 20 to 30 ankylosing spondylitis patients. Peripheral blood was sampled, and synovial fluid was also collected from ankylosing spondylitis patients. Beyond this particular receptor, the publication reports: Blood from ankylosing spondylitis patients appeared to be characterized by a TCR beta motif made up of seven or eight highly homologous amino acid variants. The disease-linked clones had a CD8+ phenotype and were found at relatively low frequencies in peripheral blood. Some of the motif variants had been reported before in the synovial fluid and blood of reactive arthritis patients, a finding that suggests common disease-initiation mechanisms. Significant enrichment of the disease-linked clones was reported in matched synovial fluid samples from ankylosing spondylitis patients.

For CDR1 and CDR2, the germline V gene lists SGHVS and FQNEAQ. The trim is 5 bases for V and 11 bases for J, with a gap of 21 bases between the germline ends. The CDR3 starts with the cysteine, ends with the phenylalanine, and has 14 residues. Just CDR3 DNA is preserved here, 42 bases in frame from base 1. TCRdb names Illumina HiSeq 2500 as the instrument used. Quantitative 5'-RACE with molecular barcodes was the method used to prepare the TCR beta libraries. Per the source publication's procedure: Disease-linked TCR variants were identified with a new computational method built on a probabilistic model of VDJ rearrangement. TCRdb reran the public reads through fastp at Q25 and MiXCR, keeping productive beta chains. All rows with the same CDR3 protein become a single entry with the most common DNA and genes. These V and J calls originate from TCRdb's pipeline instead of the authors' own analysis. Here the sample has 500,000 to 550,000 distinct CDR3 sequences; approximately 12% occur a single time. The ten largest account for 6.5% to 7% of the sample.

This TCR was recovered from a male donor with ankylosing spondylitis. Sequencing was carried out using blood, either unsorted or a sorted T cell fraction (not recorded which). The sequence links TRBV7-8 to TRBJ1-1, with TRBD1 perhaps the D gene, on 5 matching bases. CDR3 reads: CASSQSRDSQAAFF. The nucleotides read TGTGCCAGCAGCCAAAGTCGGGACTCCCAAGCGGCTTTCTTT.